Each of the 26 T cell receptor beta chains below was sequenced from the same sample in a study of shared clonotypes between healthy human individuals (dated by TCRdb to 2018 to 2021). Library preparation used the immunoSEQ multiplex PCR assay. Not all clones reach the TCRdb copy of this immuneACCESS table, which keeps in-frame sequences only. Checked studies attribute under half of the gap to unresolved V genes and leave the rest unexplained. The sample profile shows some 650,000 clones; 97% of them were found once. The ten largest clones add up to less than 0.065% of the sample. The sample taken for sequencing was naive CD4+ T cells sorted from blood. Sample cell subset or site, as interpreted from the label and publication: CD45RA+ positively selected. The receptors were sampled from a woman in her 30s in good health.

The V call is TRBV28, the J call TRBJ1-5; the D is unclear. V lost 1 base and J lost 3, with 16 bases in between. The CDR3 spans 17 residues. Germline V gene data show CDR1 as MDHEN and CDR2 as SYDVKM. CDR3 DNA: TGTGCCAGCAGTTTATCCGAGAGGGTGGGAGACAATCAGCCCCAGCATTTT. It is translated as CASSLSERVGDNQPQHF.

The CDR3 DNA reads TGTGCCAGCAGCGGGGGACAGGGAAGTCAGCCCCAGCATTTT. Its translation: CASSGGQGSQPQHF. The chain is built from TRBV7-2 and TRBJ1-5; 9 bases line up with TRBD1. The J segment lost 6 bases and the V segment lost 5 bases, leaving 5 bases of the junction unmatched. The germline gives CDR1 SGHTA, CDR2 FQGNSA. The CDR3 contains 14 residues.

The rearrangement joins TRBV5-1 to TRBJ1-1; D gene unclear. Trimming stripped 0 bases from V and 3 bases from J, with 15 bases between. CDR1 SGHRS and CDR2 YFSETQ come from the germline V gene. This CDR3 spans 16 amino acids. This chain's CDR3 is CASSLDAGRSDTEAFF. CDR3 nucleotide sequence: TGCGCCAGCAGCTTGGATGCAGGTCGCTCGGACACTGAAGCTTTCTTT. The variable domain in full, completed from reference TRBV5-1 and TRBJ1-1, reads KAGVTQTPRYLIKTRGQQVTLSCSPISGHRSVSWYQQTPGQGLQFLFEYFSETQRNKGNFPGRFSGRQFSNSRSEMNVSTLELGDSALYLCASSLDAGRSDTEAFFGQGTRLTVV.

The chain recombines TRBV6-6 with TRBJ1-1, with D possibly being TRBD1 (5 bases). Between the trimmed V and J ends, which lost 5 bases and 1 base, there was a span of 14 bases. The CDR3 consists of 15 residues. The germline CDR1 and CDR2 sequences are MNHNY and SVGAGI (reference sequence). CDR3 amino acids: CASSTLITGNTEAFF. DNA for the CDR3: TGTGCCAGCAGTACCCTAATTACAGGGAACACTGAAGCTTTCTTT.

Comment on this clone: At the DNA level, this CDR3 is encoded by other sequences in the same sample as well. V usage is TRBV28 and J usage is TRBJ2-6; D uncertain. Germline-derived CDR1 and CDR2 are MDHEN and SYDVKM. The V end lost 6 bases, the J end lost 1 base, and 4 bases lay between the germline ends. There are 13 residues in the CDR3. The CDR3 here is CASSGSGANVLTF. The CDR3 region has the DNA TGTGCCAGCAGCGGTTCTGGGGCCAACGTCCTGACTTTC.

The CDR3 region is CASSPPHKGGYEQYF. The CDR3 coding sequence is TGTGCCAGCTCACCACCGCACAAAGGGGGCTACGAGCAGTACTTC. The chain combines TRBV18 with TRBJ2-7, with D maybe TRBD1 (6 bases). The CDR3 contains 15 residues. The germline gives CDR1 KGHSH, CDR2 LQKENI. V gave up 0 bases and J gave up 3 bases, with 12 bases separating them.

CDR3 DNA sequence: TGCGCCACTCGACTAGCGGGTCTCTACGAGCAGTACTTC. Its protein product is CATRLAGLYEQYF. The chain links TRBV10-1 to TRBJ2-7, with 10 positions matching TRBD2. Germline V gives CDR1 WNHNN, CDR2 SYGVQD (reference sequence). The CDR3 contains 13 residues. Trimming cost V 10 bases and J 3 bases; bases outside gene matches: 6.

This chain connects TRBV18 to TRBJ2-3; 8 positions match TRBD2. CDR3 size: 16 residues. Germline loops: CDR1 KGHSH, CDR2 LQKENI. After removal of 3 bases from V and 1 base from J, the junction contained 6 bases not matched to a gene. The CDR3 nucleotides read TGTGCCAGCTCACCCGCGAGGCGGGAGGGCACAGATACGCAGTATTTT. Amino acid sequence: CASSPARREGTDTQYF. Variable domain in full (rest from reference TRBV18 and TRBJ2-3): NAGVMQNPRHLVRRRGQEARLRCSPMKGHSHVYWYRQLPEEGLKFMVYLQKENIIDESGMPKERFSAEFPKEGPSILRIQQVVRGDSAAYFCASSPARREGTDTQYFGPGTRLTVL.

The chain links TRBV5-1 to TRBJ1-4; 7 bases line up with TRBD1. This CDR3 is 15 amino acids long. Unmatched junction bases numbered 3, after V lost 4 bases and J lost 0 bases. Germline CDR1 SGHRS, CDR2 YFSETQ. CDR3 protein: CASSKTGATNEKLFF. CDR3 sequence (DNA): TGCGCCAGCAGCAAAACAGGGGCAACTAATGAAAAACTGTTTTTT.

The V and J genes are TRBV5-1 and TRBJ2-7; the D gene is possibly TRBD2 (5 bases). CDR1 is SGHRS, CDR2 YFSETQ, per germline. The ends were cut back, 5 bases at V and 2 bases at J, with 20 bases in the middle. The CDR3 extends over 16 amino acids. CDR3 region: CASSQGLSPDPYEQYF. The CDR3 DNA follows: TGCGCCAGCAGTCAAGGACTTTCCCCGGACCCCTACGAGCAGTACTTC.

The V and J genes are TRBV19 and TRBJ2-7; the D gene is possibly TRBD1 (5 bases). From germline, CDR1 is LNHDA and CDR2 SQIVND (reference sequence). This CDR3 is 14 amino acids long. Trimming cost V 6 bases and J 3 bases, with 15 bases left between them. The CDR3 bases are TGTGCCAGTAGGCAAGGACACTCCGGCTACGAGCAGTACTTC. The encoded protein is CASRQGHSGYEQYF.

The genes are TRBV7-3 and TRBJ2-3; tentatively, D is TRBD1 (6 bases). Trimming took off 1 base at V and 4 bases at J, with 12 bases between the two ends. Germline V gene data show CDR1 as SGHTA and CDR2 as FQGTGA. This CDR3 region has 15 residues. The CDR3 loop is CASSLRGGRADTQYF. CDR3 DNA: TGTGCCAGCAGCTTAAGAGGGGGACGTGCAGATACGCAGTATTTT. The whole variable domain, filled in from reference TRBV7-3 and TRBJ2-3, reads GAGVSQTPSNKVTEKGKYVELRCDPISGHTALYWYRQSLGQGPEFLIYFQGTGAADDSGLPNDRFFAVRPEGSVSTLKIQRTERGDSAVYLCASSLRGGRADTQYFGPGTRLTVL.

The CDR3 nucleotides read TGTGCCAGCAGTGAAGGTAGGGTCTACGAGCAGTACTTC. This gives the protein CASSEGRVYEQYF. The V call is TRBV6-1, the J call TRBJ2-7; D remains ambiguous. Deletions cut 1 base from V and 3 bases from J, with 7 bases between. This CDR3 is 13 amino acids long. Germline V lookup: CDR1 MNHNS, CDR2 SASEGT.

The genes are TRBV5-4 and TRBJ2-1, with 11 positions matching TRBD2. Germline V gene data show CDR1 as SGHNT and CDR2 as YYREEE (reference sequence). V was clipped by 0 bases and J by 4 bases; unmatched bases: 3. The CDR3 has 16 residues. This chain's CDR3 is CASSLDLAGGYNEQFF. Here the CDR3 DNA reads TGTGCCAGCAGCTTGGATCTAGCGGGGGGATACAATGAGCAGTTCTTC.

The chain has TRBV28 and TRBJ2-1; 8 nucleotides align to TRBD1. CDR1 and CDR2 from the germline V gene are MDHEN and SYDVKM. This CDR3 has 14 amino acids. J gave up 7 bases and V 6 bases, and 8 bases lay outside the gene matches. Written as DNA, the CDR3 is TGTGCCAGCAGCACCGGGACAGGAAGAAATGAGCAGTTCTTC. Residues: CASSTGTGRNEQFF.

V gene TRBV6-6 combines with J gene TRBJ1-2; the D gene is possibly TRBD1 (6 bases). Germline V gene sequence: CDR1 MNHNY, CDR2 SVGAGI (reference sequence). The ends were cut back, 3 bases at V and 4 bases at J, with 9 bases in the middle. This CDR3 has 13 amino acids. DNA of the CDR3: TGTGCCAGCAGTTATGAGGGGGTCTATGGCTACACCTTC. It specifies CASSYEGVYGYTF.

This chain's CDR3 is CASSLALAAASTDTQYF. The CDR3 nucleotides read TGCGCCAGCAGCTTGGCCCTAGCGGCAGCTAGCACAGATACGCAGTATTTT. This chain uses TRBV5-1 with TRBJ2-3, with 7 bases fitting TRBD2. With 0 bases clipped from V and 0 bases from J, the junction kept 7 bases outside the gene matches. This CDR3 region has 17 residues. Germline values: CDR1 SGHRS, CDR2 YFSETQ.

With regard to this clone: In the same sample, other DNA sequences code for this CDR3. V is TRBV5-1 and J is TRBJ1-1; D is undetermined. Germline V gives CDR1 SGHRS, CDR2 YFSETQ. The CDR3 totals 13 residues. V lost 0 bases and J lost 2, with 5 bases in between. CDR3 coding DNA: TGCGCCAGCAGCTTGGACAGCAACACTGAAGCTTTCTTT. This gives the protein CASSLDSNTEAFF.

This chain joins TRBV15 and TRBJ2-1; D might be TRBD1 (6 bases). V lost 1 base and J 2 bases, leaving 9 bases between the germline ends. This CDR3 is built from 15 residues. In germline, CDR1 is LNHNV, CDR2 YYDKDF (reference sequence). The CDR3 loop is CATSRAGDTYNEQFF. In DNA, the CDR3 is TGTGCCACCAGCAGAGCAGGGGACACCTACAATGAGCAGTTCTTC.

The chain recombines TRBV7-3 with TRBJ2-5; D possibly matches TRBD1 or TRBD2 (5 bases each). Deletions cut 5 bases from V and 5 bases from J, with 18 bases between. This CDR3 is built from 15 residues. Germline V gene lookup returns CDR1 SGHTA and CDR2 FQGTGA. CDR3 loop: CASSPTGTPTETQYF. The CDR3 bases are TGTGCCAGCAGCCCAACCGGGACCCCTACGGAGACCCAGTACTTC.

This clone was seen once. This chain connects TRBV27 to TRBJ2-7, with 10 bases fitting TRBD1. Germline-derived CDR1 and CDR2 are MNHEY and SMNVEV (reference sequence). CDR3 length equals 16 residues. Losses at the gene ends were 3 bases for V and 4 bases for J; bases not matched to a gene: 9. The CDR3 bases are TGTGCCAGCAGTTTTCAGGTGCCGGGACAGGGGTACGAGCAGTACTTC. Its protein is CASSFQVPGQGYEQYF.

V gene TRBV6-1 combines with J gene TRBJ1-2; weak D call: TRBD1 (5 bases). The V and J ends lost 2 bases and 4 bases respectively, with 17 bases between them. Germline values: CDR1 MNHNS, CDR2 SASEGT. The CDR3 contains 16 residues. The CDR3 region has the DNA TGTGCCAGCAGTGAACCGGGGGATAGACAGTCCTATGGCTACACCTTC. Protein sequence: CASSEPGDRQSYGYTF.

In nucleotides, the CDR3 is TGTGCCAGCAGTCCCCCCCTACTAGCGGGAGTTGGACTTAGCACAGATACGCAGTATTTT. Its translation: CASSPPLLAGVGLSTDTQYF. The V and J genes are TRBV28 and TRBJ2-3, with 11 positions matching TRBD2. The CDR3 sequence is 20 residues long. Germline CDR1 MDHEN, CDR2 SYDVKM. V gave up 5 bases and J gave up 0 bases; unmatched junction bases: 16.

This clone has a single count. The CDR3 nucleotides read TGTGCCAGCAGTACTAGCTGGCGGTACAATGAGCAGTTCTTC. Residues: CASSTSWRYNEQFF. The chain has TRBV27 and TRBJ2-1, with a tentative D call TRBD2 (6 bases). The CDR3 contains 14 residues. Trimming left V 5 bases short and J 4 bases short, with 12 bases between. Germline V gene lookup returns CDR1 MNHEY and CDR2 SMNVEV (reference sequence).

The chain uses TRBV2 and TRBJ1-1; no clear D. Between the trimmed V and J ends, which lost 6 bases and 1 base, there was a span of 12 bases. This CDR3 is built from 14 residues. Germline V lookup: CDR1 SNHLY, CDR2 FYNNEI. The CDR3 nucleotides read TGTGCCAGCAGGGAATTTGACGAGAACACTGAAGCTTTCTTT. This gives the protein CASREFDENTEAFF.

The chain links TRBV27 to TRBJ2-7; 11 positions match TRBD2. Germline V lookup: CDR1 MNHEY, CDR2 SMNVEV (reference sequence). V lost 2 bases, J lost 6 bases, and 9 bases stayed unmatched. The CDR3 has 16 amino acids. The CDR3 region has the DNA TGTGCCAGCAGTTTAGGATTTAGCGGGAGGGAAAGCGAGCAGTACTTC. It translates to CASSLGFSGRESEQYF.